The 19 T cell receptor beta chains given below trace back to one sample, sequenced in a study of T-cell memory formation after mild COVID-19. Each CDR3 protein gets one entry after TCRdb re-called the 5' RACE reads with MiXCR. The sample lists some 410,000 distinct CDR3 sequences; 20% to 30% were seen once. The material sequenced was PBMCs or a T cell subset sorted from them (not recorded which). The origin of the receptors is an adult woman who had mild COVID-19 (a few samples of this study predate the infection). Cell type and time point are not known.

V and J are TRBV20-1 and TRBJ2-1; D call uncertain. Germline loops: CDR1 DFQATT, CDR2 SNEGSKA (reference sequence). V lost 5 bases to trimming and J lost 10 bases, with 15 bases between them. This CDR3 contains 12 residues. The CDR3 DNA reads as TGCAGTGCTCGTCATAATCGCCGGGAGCAGTTCTTC. Protein product: CSARHNRREQFF.

This clonotype was counted at least ten times. The V gene is TRBV5-1, the J gene TRBJ2-1; D is unclear. Trimming left V 0 bases short and J 8 bases short, with 15 bases between. The CDR3 spans 15 residues. Germline CDR1 and CDR2: SGHRS and YFSETQ. Written as DNA, the CDR3 is TGCGCCAGCAGCTTGGAACCGGCGGTTAGGGATGAGCAGTTCTTC. It encodes CASSLEPAVRDEQFF. Based on the CDR3 plus reference TRBV5-1 and TRBJ2-1, the full variable domain is KAGVTQTPRYLIKTRGQQVTLSCSPISGHRSVSWYQQTPGQGLQFLFEYFSETQRNKGNFPGRFSGRQFSNSRSEMNVSTLELGDSALYLCASSLEPAVRDEQFFGPGTRLTVL.

Only a few counts were recorded for this clonotype. The chain has TRBV13 and TRBJ2-7; 8 nucleotides agree with TRBD2. V shed 5 bases, J shed 2 bases, and the junction held 11 bases outside the gene matches. The CDR3 is 16 residues long. CDR1 and CDR2 (germline): PRHDT, FYEKMQ (reference sequence). CDR3 region: CASSPLTSGTPYEQYF. The DNA of the CDR3 is TGTGCCAGCAGCCCCCTCACTAGCGGTACCCCCTACGAGCAGTACTTC.

The CDR3 reads CASVFGQGGTEAFF. The CDR3 DNA reads as TGTGCCAGCGTATTCGGACAGGGAGGCACTGAAGCTTTCTTT. The chain uses TRBV6-6 and TRBJ1-1, with TRBD1 matching over 8 bases. After removal of 8 bases from V and 4 bases from J, the junction contained 9 bases not matched to a gene. This CDR3 region has 14 residues. Germline-derived CDR1 and CDR2 are MNHNY and SVGAGI (reference sequence).

The genes are TRBV20-1 and TRBJ1-2, with TRBD1 matching over 9 bases. The germline V gene has CDR1 DFQATT and CDR2 SNEGSKA (reference sequence). The CDR3 has 14 residues. V was pared by 5 bases and J by 10 bases, with 14 bases of the junction left unmatched. CDR3 region: CSAALVLTGGIYTF. CDR3 coding DNA: TGCAGTGCTGCCCTTGTGCTGACAGGGGGAATCTACACCTTC.

The chain joins TRBV5-1 to TRBJ1-2; no firm D call. Trimming took 0 bases from V and 4 from J, leaving 13 bases between them. Germline CDR1 SGHRS, CDR2 YFSETQ. The CDR3 is 15 amino acids. In DNA, the CDR3 is TGCGCCAGCAGCTTGGATGTTGGCGGAGGCTATGGCTACACCTTC. The encoded protein is CASSLDVGGGYGYTF.

This clonotype was detected a few times. The chain links TRBV27 to TRBJ2-7; 11 bases are a match to TRBD2. The germline V gene encodes CDR1 MNHEY and CDR2 SMNVEV (reference sequence). The V and J ends lost 5 bases and 3 bases, in that order; junction bases with no gene match: 6. The CDR3 runs 15 residues. CDR3 nucleotides: TGTGCCAGCAGTCCTGGGACTAGCGGTTTCTACGAGCAGTACTTC. This encodes CASSPGTSGFYEQYF.

V and J are TRBV7-9 and TRBJ2-7, with 8 positions matching TRBD1. The CDR3 consists of 14 residues. Germline CDR1 SEHNR, CDR2 FQNEAQ (reference sequence). J lost 5 bases, V lost 3 bases, and 6 bases had no gene match. Here the CDR3 reads CASSLRQTGDEQYF. Here the CDR3 DNA reads TGTGCCAGCAGCTTGCGGCAGACAGGGGACGAGCAGTACTTC.

The chain is built from TRBV30 and TRBJ1-5; D is unclear. Germline V gene data show CDR1 as GTSNPN and CDR2 as SVGIG (reference sequence). The CDR3 runs 13 residues. Trimming removed 2 bases at V and 2 bases at J, with 7 bases between. This CDR3 reads CAWSRRGNQPQHF. CDR3 DNA sequence: TGTGCCTGGAGTAGAAGAGGCAATCAGCCCCAGCATTTT.

The V gene is TRBV5-1, the J gene TRBJ2-5; the match to TRBD2 covers 12 bases. V was clipped by 0 bases and J by 5 bases; unmatched bases: 5. The CDR3 contains 16 residues. Germline V gene lookup returns CDR1 SGHRS and CDR2 YFSETQ. The CDR3 spells CASSLGLAGAWETQYF. CDR3 in DNA: TGCGCCAGCAGCTTGGGACTAGCGGGAGCCTGGGAGACCCAGTACTTC.

The table lists this clonotype with a few counts. This chain links TRBV18 with TRBJ2-7; TRBD1 matches at 8 bases. The germline CDR1 and CDR2 sequences are KGHSH and LQKENI. V was pared by 3 bases and J by 4 bases, with 8 bases of the junction left unmatched. The CDR3 spans 15 residues. The CDR3 region is CASSPSGTGLYEQYF. The CDR3 coding sequence is TGTGCCAGCTCACCCTCCGGGACAGGTCTGTACGAGCAGTACTTC.

This sequence joins TRBV10-3 and TRBJ1-6; 8 bases map to TRBD1. CDR3 size: 13 residues. The V gene end was trimmed by 6 bases and the J gene end by 11 bases; junction bases not matched to a gene: 6. Germline V gives CDR1 ENHRY, CDR2 SYGVKD. In DNA form, the CDR3 reads TGTGCCATCAGATCCGGGACAGGAGCACCCCTCCACTTT. Its protein is CAIRSGTGAPLHF.

A few counts support this clonotype. The chain's CDR3 is CASSQELAGTTQYF. As DNA, the CDR3 is TGTGCCAGCAGCCAAGAACTAGCGGGAACAACCCAGTACTTC. V gene TRBV4-2 combines with J gene TRBJ2-5; 10 bases match TRBD2. Per germline, CDR1 LGHNA and CDR2 YNFKEQ. The CDR3 has 14 amino acids. With 0 bases clipped from V and 8 bases from J, the junction kept 3 bases outside the gene matches.

The rearrangement uses TRBV11-2 and TRBJ2-1; no clear D. CDR3 length equals 13 residues. CDR1 SGHAT and CDR2 FQNNGV come from the germline V gene. V lost 5 bases and J lost 5, with 10 bases in between. In nucleotides, the CDR3 is TGTGCCAGCAGCATGAGGCCTAACAATGAGCAGTTCTTC. Encoded protein: CASSMRPNNEQFF.

J is TRBJ1-1 and V is TRBV6-2 or TRBV6-3, with D unclear. Germline-derived CDR1 and CDR2 are MNHEY and SVGEGT. This CDR3 is built from 14 residues. V lost 8 bases and J 5 bases, leaving 18 bases between the germline ends. CDR3 coding DNA: TGTGCCAGCTATAAGGGAGTCGTCGGGACTGAAGCTTTCTTT. Encoded protein: CASYKGVVGTEAFF.

V gene TRBV6-1 combines with J gene TRBJ2-5; 8 bases are a match to TRBD2. The germline gives CDR1 MNHNS, CDR2 SASEGT. The ends lost 3 bases at V and 5 bases at J; junction bases unmatched: 8. The CDR3 sequence is 15 residues long. CDR3 coding DNA: TGTGCCAGCAGTGAGTCTAGCGGGTCGGGGGAGACCCAGTACTTC. The encoded protein is CASSESSGSGETQYF.

This chain joins TRBV12-3 or TRBV12-4 and TRBJ2-5, with D perhaps TRBD2 (6 bases). Trimming shortened V by 6 bases and J by 0 bases, and 17 bases separated the two germline ends. This CDR3 contains 16 residues. The CDR3 protein is CASSLPGGADQETQYF. CDR3 coding DNA: TGTGCCAGCAGCCTCCCCGGCGGGGCCGACCAAGAGACCCAGTACTTC.

This clonotype was observed a single time. This chain uses TRBV7-3 with TRBJ2-7, with 11 bases aligning to TRBD2. Germline CDR1 is SGHTA and CDR2 is FQGTGA. The CDR3 has 16 amino acids. The junction had 7 bases not matched to a gene; V was cut back by 2 bases and J by 4 bases. DNA for the CDR3: TGTGCCAGCAGCTTAGGTACTAGCGGGAGCGGGTACGAGCAGTACTTC. It encodes CASSLGTSGSGYEQYF.

The chain couples TRBV24-1 to TRBJ2-3; 11 positions agree with TRBD2. Germline loops: CDR1 KGHDR, CDR2 SFDVKD. The CDR3 loop spans 16 amino acids. Trimming cost V 4 bases and J 6 bases; bases outside gene matches: 8. The DNA for the CDR3 is TGTGCCACCAGTGACCCACTAGCGGGAGAGCTCGATACGCAGTATTTT. It translates to CATSDPLAGELDTQYF.